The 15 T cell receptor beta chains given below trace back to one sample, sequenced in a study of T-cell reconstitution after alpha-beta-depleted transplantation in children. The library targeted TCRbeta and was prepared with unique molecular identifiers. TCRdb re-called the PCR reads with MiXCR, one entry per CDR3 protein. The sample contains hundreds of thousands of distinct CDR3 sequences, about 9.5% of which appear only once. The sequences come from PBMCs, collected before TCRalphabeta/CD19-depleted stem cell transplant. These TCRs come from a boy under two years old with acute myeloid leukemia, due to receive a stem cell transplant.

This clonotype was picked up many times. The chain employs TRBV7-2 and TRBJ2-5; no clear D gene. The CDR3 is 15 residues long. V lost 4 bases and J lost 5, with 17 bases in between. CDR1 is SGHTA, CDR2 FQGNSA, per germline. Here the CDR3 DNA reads TGTGCCAGCAGCTCGGCAGGAAGGGCGAAGGAGACCCAGTACTTC. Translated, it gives CASSSAGRAKETQYF.

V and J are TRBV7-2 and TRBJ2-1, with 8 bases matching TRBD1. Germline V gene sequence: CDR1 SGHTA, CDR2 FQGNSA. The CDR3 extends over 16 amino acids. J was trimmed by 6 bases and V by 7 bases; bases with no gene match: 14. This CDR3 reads CASIPSSGQVSNEQFF. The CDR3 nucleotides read TGTGCCAGCATTCCCAGCTCGGGACAGGTGAGCAATGAGCAGTTCTTC.

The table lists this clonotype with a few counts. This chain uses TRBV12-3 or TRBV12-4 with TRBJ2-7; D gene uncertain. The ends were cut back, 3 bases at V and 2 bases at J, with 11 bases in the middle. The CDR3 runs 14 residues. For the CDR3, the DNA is TGTGCCAGCAGTTTTACGGCCCCCCCCTACGAGCAGTACTTC. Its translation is CASSFTAPPYEQYF.

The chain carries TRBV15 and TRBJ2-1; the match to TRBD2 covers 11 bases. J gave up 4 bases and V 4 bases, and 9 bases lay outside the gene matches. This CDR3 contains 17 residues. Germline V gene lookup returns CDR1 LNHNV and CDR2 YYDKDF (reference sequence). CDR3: CATSITSGGLKYNEQFF. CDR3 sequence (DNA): TGTGCCACCAGCATTACTAGCGGGGGCCTAAAATACAATGAGCAGTTCTTC.

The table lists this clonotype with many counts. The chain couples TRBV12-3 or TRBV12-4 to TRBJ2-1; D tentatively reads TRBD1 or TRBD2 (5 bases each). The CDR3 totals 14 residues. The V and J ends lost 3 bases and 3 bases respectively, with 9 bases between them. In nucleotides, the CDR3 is TGTGCCAGCAGTTTGGGGGAAGGCTACAATGAGCAGTTCTTC. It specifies CASSLGEGYNEQFF.

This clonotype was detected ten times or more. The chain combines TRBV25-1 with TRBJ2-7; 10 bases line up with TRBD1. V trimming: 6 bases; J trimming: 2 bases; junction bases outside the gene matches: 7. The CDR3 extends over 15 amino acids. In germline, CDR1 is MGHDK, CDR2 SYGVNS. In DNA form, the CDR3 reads TGTGCCAGCAGAGGTCCCGGGACAGGGGCCTACGAGCAGTACTTC. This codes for CASRGPGTGAYEQYF.

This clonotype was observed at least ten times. The CDR3 here is CASSTRRGYEQYF. The CDR3 DNA reads as TGTGCCAGCAGCACTCGGAGGGGGTACGAGCAGTACTTC. J is TRBJ2-7 and V is TRBV7-9; D possibly matches TRBD1 or TRBD2 (6 bases each). Germline CDR1 and CDR2: SEHNR and FQNEAQ (reference sequence). Deletions cut 5 bases from V and 4 bases from J, with 12 bases between. The length of the CDR3 is 13 residues.

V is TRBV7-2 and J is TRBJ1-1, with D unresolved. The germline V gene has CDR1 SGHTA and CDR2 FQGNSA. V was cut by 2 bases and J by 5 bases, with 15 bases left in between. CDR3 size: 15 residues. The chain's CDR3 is CASSLSEPPGTEAFF. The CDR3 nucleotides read TGTGCCAGCAGCTTATCCGAGCCCCCGGGAACTGAAGCTTTCTTT.

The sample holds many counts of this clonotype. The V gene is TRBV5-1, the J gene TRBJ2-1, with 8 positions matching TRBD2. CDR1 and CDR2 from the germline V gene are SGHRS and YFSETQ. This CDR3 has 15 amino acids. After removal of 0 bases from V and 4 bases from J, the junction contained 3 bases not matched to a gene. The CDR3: CASSLVAGRYNEQFF. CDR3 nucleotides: TGCGCCAGCAGCTTGGTAGCGGGACGGTACAATGAGCAGTTCTTC.

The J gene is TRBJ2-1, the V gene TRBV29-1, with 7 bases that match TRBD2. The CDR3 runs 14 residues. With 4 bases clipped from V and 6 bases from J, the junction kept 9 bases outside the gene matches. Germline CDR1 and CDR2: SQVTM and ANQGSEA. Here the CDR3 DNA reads TGCAGCGTTGCCCCGGGGGGAAGGCTCAATGAGCAGTTCTTC. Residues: CSVAPGGRLNEQFF.

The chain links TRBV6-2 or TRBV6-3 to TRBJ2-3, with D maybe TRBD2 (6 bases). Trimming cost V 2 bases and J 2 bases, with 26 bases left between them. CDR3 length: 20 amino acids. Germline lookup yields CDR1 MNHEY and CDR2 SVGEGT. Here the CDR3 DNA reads TGTGCCAGCAGTTACCCTCCCCACACTACTTTTCGGGACTCCACAGATACGCAGTATTTT. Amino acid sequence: CASSYPPHTTFRDSTDTQYF.

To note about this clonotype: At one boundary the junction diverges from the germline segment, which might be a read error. The CDR3 loop is CATSQDPIAGAYNEQFF. DNA of the CDR3: TGTGCCACCAGCCAAGACCCTATAGCGGGAGCTTACAATGAGCAGTTCTTC. This chain uses TRBV3-1 with TRBJ2-1; 9 positions agree with TRBD2. The CDR3 covers 17 residues. From germline, CDR1 is LGHDT and CDR2 YNNKEL (reference sequence).

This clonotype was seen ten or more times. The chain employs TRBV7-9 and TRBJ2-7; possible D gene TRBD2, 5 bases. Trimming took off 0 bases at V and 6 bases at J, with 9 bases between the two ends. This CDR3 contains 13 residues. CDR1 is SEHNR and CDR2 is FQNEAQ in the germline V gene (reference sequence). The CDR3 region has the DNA TGTGCCAGCAGCTTAGCTCGGGGTCCCGAGCAGTACTTC. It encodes CASSLARGPEQYF.

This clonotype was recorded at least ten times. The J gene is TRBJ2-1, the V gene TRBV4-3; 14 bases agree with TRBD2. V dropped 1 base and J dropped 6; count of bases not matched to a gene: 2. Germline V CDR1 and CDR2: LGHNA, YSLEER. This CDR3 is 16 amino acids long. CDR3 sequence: CASSQVGLAGGNEQFF. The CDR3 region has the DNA TGCGCCAGCAGCCAAGTTGGACTAGCGGGAGGCAATGAGCAGTTCTTC.

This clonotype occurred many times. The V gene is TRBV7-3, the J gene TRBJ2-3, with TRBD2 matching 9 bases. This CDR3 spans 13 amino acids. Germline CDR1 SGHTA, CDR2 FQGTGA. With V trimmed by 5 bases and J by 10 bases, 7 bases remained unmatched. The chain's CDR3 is CASSTGLAMAQYF. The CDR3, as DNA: TGTGCCAGCAGCACTGGACTAGCGATGGCGCAGTATTTT.